This T cell receptor beta chain was recorded in a study of blood T cell repertoires in COVID-19. Turning to the study itself: Spain, Italy and the United States supplied samples that represented acute and convalescent COVID-19. Sample material is recorded as cDNA or gDNA derived from T cells, B-cell-depleted T cells, or PBMCs.

Clones were read by immunoSEQ multiplex PCR, and TCRdb kept only the in-frame ones, dropping some. The data contain 200,000 to 300,000 clones, around four fifths of them seen just once; the ten biggest clones take up about 4%. The V end lost 4 bases, the J end lost 1 base, and 7 bases lay between the germline ends. The CDR3 runs to 14 residues. The V gene's germline CDR1 is LGHDT and CDR2 YNNKEL (reference sequence). The sequencing input was peripheral blood. The sequence came from a man between 45 and 60 years old with acute or convalescent COVID-19. V gene TRBV3-1 (or the pseudogene TRBV3-2) combines with J gene TRBJ2-2, with a possible D match to TRBD2 (5 bases). This CDR3 reads CASSPRGNTGELFF. CDR3 nucleotide sequence: TGTGCCAGCAGCCCTCGGGGGAACACCGGGGAGCTGTTTTTT.